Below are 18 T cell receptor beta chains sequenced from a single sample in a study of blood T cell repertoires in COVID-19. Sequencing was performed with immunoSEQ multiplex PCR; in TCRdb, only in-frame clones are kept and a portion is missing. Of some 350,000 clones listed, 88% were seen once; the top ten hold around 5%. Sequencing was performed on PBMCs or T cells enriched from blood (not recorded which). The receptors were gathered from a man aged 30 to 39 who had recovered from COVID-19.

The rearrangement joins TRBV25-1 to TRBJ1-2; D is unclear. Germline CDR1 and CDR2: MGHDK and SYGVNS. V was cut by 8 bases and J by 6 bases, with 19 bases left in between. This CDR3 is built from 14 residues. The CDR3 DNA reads TGTGCCAGCGGGCCTCTGGATCCAGCGGATGGCTACACCTTC. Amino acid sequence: CASGPLDPADGYTF.

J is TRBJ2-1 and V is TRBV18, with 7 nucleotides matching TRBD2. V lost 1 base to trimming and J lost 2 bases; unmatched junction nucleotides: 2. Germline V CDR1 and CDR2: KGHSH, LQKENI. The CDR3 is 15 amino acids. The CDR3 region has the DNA TGTGCCAGCTCACCACGGGGGGGGACCTACAATGAGCAGTTCTTC. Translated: CASSPRGGTYNEQFF.

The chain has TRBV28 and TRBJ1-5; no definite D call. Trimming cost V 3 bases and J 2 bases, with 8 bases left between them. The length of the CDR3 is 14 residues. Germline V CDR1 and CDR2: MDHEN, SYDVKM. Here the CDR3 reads CASSFPPGNQPQHF. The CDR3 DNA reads TGTGCCAGCAGTTTCCCGCCAGGCAATCAGCCCCAGCATTTT.

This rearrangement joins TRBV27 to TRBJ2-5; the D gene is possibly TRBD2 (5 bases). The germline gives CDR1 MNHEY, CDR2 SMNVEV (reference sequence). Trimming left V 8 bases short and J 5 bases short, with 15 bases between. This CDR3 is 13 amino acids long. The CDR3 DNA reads TGTGCCAGCCGTCGGCGGGTTTCGGAGACCCAGTACTTC. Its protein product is CASRRRVSETQYF.

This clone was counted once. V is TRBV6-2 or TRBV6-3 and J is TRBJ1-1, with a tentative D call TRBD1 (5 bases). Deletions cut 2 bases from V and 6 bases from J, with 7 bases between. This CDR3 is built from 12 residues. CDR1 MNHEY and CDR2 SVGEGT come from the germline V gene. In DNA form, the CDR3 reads TGTGCCAGCAGTTACCTCAGGGCTGAAGCTTTCTTT. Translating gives CASSYLRAEAFF.

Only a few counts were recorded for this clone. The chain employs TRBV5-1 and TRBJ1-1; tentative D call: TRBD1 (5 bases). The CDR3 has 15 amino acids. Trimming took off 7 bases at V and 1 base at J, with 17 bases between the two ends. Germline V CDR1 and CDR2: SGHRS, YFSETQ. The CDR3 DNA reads TGCGCCAGCGAAGTCGGGGGGATTTCGAACACTGAAGCTTTCTTT. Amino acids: CASEVGGISNTEAFF.

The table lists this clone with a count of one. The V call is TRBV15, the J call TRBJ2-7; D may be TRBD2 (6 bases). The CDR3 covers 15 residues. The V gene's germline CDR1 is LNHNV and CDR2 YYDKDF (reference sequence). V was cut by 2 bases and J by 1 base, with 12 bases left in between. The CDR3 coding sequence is TGTGCCACCAGCAGATCGGGACTCTTGTCCTACGAGCAGTACTTC. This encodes CATSRSGLLSYEQYF.

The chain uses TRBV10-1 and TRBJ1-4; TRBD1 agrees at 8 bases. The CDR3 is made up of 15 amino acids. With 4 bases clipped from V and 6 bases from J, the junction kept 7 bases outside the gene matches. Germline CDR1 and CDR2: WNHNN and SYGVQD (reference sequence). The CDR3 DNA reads TGCGCCAGCAGTGGGGGACAGGTCTTGGATGAAAAACTGTTTTTT. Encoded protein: CASSGGQVLDEKLFF.

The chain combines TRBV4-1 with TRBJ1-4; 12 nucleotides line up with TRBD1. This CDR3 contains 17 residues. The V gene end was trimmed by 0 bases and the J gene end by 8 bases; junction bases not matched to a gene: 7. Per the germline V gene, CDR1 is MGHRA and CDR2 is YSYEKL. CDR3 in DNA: TGCGCCAGCAGCCAAGATTGGGACAGGGGGCGCCGAGAAAAACTGTTTTTT. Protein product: CASSQDWDRGRREKLFF.

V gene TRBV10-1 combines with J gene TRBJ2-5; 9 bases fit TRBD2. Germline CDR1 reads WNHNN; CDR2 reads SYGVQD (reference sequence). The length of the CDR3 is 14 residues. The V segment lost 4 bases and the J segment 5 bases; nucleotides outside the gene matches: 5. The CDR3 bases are TGCGCCAGCAGTGCGACAAGCGGGGGGGAGACCCAGTACTTC. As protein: CASSATSGGETQYF.

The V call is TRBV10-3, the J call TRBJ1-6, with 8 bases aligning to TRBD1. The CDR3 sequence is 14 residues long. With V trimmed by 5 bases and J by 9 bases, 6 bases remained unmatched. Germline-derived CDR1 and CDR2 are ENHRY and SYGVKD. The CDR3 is CAISPDRGGSPLHF. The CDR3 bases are TGTGCCATCAGTCCAGACAGGGGAGGTTCACCCCTCCACTTT.

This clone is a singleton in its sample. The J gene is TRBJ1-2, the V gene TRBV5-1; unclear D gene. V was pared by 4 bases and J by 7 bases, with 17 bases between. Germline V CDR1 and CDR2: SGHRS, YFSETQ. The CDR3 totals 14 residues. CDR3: CASSPEAFPSGYTF. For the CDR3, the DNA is TGCGCCAGCAGCCCCGAGGCGTTTCCGAGTGGCTACACCTTC.

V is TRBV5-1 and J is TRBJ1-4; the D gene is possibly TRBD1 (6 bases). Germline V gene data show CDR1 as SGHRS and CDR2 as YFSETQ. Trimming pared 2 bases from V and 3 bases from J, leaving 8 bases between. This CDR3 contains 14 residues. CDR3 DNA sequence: TGCGCCAGCAGCTTACAGGGTTCTAATGAAAAACTGTTTTTT. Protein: CASSLQGSNEKLFF.

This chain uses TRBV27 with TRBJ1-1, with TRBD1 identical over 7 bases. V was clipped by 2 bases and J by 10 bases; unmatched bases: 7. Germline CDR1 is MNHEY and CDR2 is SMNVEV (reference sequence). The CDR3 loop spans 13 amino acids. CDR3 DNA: TGTGCCAGCAGTTTAGTACAGGGGTCTGGAGCTTTCTTT. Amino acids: CASSLVQGSGAFF.

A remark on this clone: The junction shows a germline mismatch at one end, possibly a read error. CDR3 sequence reads: CASNLAGTGTSKF. DNA for the CDR3: TGTGCCAGCAACCTCGCCGGGACAGGGACGTCGAAGTTT. The chain combines TRBV28 with TRBJ1-6; 9 positions agree with TRBD1. In germline, CDR1 is MDHEN, CDR2 SYDVKM. The CDR3 has 13 residues.

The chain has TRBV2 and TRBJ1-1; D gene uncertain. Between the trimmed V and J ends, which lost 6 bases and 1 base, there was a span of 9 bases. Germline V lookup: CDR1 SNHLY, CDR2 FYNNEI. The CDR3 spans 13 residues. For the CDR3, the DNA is TGTGCCAGCAGGTCGACGGGGAACACTGAAGCTTTCTTT. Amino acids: CASRSTGNTEAFF.

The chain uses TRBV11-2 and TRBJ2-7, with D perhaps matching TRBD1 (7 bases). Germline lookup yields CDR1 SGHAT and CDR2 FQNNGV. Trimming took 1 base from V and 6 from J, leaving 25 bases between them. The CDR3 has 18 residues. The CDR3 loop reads CASSLGGGSTGWRSEQYF. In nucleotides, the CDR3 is TGTGCCAGCAGCTTAGGAGGGGGGTCGACAGGGTGGAGGAGCGAGCAGTACTTC.

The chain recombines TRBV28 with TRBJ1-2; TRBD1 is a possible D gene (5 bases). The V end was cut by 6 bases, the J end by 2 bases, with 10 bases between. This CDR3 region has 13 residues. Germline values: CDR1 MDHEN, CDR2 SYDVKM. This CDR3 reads CASSLRQNYGYTF. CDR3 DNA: TGTGCCAGCAGCCTTAGACAGAACTATGGCTACACCTTC.